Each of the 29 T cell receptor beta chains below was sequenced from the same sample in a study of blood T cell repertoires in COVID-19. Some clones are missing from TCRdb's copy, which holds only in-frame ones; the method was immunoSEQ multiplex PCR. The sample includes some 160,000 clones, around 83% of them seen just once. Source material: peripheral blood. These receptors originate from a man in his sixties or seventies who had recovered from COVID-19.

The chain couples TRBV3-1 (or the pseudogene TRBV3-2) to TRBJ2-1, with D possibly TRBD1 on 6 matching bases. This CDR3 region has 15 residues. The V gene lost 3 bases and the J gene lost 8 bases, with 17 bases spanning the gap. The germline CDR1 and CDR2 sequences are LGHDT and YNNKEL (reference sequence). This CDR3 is CASSQFTGQGDEQFF. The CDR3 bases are TGTGCCAGCAGCCAGTTCACAGGGCAAGGGGATGAGCAGTTCTTC.

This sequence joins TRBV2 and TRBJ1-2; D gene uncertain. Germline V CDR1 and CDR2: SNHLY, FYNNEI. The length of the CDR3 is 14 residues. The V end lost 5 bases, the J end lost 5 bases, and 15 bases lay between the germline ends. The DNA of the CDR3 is TGTGCCAGCAGTAGCCACCAGGTTCTGTATGGCTACACCTTC. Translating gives CASSSHQVLYGYTF.

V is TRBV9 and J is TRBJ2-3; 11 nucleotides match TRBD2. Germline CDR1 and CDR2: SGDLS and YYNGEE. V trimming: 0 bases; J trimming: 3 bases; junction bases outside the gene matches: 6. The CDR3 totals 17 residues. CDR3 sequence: CASSVGTSGSITDTQYF. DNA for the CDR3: TGTGCCAGCAGCGTAGGAACTAGCGGGAGTATAACAGATACGCAGTATTTT.

In DNA, the CDR3 is TGTGCCAGCACTCCCCCAGGGCTTGATGGCTACACCTTC. Protein sequence: CASTPPGLDGYTF. The chain carries TRBV28 and TRBJ1-2, with D possibly being TRBD1 (5 bases). The CDR3 is 13 amino acids. CDR1 is MDHEN, CDR2 SYDVKM, per germline. Trimming took off 7 bases at V and 6 bases at J, with 15 bases between the two ends.

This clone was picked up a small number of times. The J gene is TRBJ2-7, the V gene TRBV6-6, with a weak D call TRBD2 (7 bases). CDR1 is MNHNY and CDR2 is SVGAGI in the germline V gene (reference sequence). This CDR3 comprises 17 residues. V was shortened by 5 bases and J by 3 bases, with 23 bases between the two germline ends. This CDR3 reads CASSLSLGGGFSYEQYF. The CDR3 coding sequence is TGTGCCAGCAGTCTCTCCCTGGGAGGGGGGTTCAGCTACGAGCAGTACTTC.

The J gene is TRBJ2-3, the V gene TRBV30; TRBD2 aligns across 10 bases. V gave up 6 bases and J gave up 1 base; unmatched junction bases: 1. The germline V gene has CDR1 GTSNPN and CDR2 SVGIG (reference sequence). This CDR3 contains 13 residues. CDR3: CACGLAGTDTQYF. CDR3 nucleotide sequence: TGTGCCTGCGGACTAGCGGGCACAGATACGCAGTATTTT.

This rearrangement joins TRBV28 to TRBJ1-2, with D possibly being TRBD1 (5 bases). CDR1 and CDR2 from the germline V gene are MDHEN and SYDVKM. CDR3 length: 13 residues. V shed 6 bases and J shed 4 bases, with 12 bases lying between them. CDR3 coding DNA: TGTGCCAGCAGCCTCTTTGGGGCCTATGGCTACACCTTC. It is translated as CASSLFGAYGYTF.

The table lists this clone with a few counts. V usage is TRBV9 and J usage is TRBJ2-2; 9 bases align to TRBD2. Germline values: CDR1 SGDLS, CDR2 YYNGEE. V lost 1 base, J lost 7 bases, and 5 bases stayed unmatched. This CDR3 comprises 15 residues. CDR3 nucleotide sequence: TGTGCCAGCAGCGTAATAGCGGGAGATGTCGGGGAGCTGTTTTTT. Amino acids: CASSVIAGDVGELFF.

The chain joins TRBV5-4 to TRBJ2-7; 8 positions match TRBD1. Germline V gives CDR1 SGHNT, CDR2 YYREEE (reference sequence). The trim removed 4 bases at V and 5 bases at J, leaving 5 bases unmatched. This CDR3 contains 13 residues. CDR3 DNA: TGTGCCAGCAGCGAGGACAGGGCCGACGAGCAGTACTTC. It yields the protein CASSEDRADEQYF.

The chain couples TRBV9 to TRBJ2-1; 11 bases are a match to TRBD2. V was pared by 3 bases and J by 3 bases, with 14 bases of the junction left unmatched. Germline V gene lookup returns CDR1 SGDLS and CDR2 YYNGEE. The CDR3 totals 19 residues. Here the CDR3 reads CASSDPLAGGLRDYNEQFF. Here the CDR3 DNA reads TGTGCCAGCAGCGACCCCCTAGCGGGAGGACTAAGGGACTACAATGAGCAGTTCTTC.

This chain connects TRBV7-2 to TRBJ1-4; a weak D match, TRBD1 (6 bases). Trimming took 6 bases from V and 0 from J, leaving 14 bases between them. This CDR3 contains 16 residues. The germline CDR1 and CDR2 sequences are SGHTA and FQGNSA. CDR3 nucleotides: TGTGCCAGCAGTTCCTTGGGGGCAGCAACTAATGAAAAACTGTTTTTT. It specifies CASSSLGAATNEKLFF.

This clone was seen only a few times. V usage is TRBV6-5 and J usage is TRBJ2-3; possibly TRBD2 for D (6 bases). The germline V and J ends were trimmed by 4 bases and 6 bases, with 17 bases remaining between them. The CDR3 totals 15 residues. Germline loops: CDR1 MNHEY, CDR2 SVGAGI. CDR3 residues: CASSSTGVLADTQYF. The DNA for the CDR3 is TGTGCCAGCAGTTCAACGGGAGTCTTGGCGGATACGCAGTATTTT.

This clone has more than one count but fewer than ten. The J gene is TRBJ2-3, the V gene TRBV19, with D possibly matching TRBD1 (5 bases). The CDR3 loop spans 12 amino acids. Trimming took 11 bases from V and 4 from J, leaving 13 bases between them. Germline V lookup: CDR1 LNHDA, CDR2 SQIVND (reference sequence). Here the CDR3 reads CASRARADTQYF. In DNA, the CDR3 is TGTGCCTCCAGGGCCCGGGCAGATACGCAGTATTTT.

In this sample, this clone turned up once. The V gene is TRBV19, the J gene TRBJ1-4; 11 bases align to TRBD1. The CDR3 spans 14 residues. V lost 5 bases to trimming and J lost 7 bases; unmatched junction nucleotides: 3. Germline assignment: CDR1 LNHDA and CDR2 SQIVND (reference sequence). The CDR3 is CASSRGTGGEKLFF. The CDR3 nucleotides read TGTGCCAGTAGTCGGGGGACAGGGGGTGAAAAACTGTTTTTT.

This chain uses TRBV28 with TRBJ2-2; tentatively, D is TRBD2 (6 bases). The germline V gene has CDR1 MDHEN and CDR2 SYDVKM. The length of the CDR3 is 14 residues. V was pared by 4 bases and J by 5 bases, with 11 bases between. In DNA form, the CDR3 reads TGTGCCAGCAGTTGGGGGGTAGTAACCGGGGAGCTGTTTTTT. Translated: CASSWGVVTGELFF. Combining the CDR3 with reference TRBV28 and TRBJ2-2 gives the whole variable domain DVKVTQSSRYLVKRTGEKVFLECVQDMDHENMFWYRQDPGLGLRLIYFSYDVKMKEKGDIPEGYSVSREKKERFSLILESASTNQTSMYLCASSWGVVTGELFFGEGSRLTVL.

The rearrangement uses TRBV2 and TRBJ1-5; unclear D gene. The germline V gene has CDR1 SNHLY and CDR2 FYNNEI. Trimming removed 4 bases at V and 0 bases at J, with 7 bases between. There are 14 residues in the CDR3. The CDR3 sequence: CASSAEYSNQPQHF. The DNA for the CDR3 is TGTGCCAGCAGTGCTGAGTATAGCAATCAGCCCCAGCATTTT.

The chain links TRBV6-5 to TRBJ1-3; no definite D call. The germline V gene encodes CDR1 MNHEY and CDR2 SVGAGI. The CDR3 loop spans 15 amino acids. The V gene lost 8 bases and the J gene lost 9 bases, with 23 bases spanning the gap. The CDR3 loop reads CASSKDQILGGTIYF. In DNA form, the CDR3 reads TGTGCCAGCTCTAAAGACCAGATCCTCGGAGGCACCATATATTTT.

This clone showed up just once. The CDR3 region has the DNA TGTGCCTGGAGTTATAGCGCAAACTACGAGCAGTACTTC. Amino acid sequence: CAWSYSANYEQYF. The genes are TRBV30 and TRBJ2-7, with D possibly matching TRBD2 (5 bases). In germline, CDR1 is GTSNPN, CDR2 SVGIG (reference sequence). Trimming pared 2 bases from V and 3 bases from J, leaving 11 bases between. CDR3 size: 13 residues.

CDR3 DNA sequence: TGTGCCTGGAGTGTAAAGGGACTGAACTCCTACAATGAGCAGTTCTTC. It codes for CAWSVKGLNSYNEQFF. The V gene is TRBV30, the J gene TRBJ2-1; D possibly corresponds to TRBD2 (6 bases). The CDR3 length is 16 residues. V was cut by 0 bases and J by 0 bases, with 12 bases left in between. Germline loops: CDR1 GTSNPN, CDR2 SVGIG (reference sequence). Complete variable domain (other parts from reference TRBV30 and TRBJ2-1): SQTIHQWPATLVQPVGSPLSLECTVEGTSNPNLYWYRQAAGRGLQLLFYSVGIGQISSEVPQNLSASRPQDRQFILSSKKLLLSDSGFYLCAWSVKGLNSYNEQFFGPGTRLTVL.

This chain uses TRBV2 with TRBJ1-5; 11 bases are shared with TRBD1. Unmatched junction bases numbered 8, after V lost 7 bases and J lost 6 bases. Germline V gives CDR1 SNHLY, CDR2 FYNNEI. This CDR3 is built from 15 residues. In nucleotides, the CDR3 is TGTGCCAGCAATCGGGACAGGGGGGTAGGTCAGCCCCAGCATTTT. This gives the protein CASNRDRGVGQPQHF. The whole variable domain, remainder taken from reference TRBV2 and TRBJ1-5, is EPEVTQTPSHQVTQMGQEVILRCVPISNHLYFYWYRQILGQKVEFLVSFYNNEISEKSEIFDDQFSVERPDGSNFTLKIRSTKLEDSAMYFCASNRDRGVGQPQHFGDGTRLSIL.

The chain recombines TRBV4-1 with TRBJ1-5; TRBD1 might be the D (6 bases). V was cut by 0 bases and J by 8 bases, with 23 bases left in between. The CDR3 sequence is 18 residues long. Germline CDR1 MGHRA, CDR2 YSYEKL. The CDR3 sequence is CASSQEFQARGKVEPQHF. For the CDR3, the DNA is TGCGCCAGCAGCCAAGAGTTTCAGGCCAGGGGTAAGGTTGAGCCCCAGCATTTT.

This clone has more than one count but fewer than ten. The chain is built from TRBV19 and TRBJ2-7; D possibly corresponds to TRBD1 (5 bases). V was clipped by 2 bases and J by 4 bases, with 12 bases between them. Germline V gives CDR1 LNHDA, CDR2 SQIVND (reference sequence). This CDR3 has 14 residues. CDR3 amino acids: CASSIQGVGYEQYF. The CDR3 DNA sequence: TGTGCCAGTAGTATACAGGGTGTGGGGTACGAGCAGTACTTC.

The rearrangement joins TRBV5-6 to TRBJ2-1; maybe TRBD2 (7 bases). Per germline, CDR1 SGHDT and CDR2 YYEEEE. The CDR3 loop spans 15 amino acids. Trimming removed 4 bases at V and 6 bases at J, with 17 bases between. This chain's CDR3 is CASSQGWEGGNEQFF. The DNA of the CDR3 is TGTGCCAGCAGCCAAGGGTGGGAGGGGGGCAATGAGCAGTTCTTC.

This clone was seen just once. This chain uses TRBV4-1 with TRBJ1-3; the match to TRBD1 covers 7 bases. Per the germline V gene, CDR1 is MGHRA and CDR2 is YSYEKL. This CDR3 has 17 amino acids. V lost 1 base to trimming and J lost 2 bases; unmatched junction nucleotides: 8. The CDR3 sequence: CASSQGTGDFAGNTIYF. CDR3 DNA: TGCGCCAGCAGCCAAGGGACAGGAGACTTTGCTGGAAACACCATATATTTT.

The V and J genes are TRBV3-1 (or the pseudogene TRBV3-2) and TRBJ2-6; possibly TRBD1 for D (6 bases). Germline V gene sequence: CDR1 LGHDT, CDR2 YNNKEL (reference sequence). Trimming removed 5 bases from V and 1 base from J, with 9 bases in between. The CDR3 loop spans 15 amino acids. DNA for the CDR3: TGTGCCAGCAGCTCAACAGGGTCTGGGGCCAACGTCCTGACTTTC. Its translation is CASSSTGSGANVLTF.

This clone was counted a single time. CDR3 residues: CATSIRGNNQPQHF. The CDR3 nucleotides read TGTGCCACCAGTATCAGGGGGAACAATCAGCCCCAGCATTTT. J is TRBJ1-5 and V is TRBV24-1, with TRBD1 identical over 7 bases. The CDR3 runs to 14 residues. CDR1 is KGHDR, CDR2 SFDVKD, per germline. Losses at the gene ends were 6 bases for V and 3 bases for J; bases not matched to a gene: 4.

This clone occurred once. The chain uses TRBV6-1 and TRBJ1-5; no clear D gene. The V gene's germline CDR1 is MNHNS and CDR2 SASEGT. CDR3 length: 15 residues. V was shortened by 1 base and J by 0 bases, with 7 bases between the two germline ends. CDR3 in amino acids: CASSEVRDSNQPQHF. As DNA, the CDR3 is TGTGCCAGCAGTGAAGTCCGGGATAGCAATCAGCCCCAGCATTTT.

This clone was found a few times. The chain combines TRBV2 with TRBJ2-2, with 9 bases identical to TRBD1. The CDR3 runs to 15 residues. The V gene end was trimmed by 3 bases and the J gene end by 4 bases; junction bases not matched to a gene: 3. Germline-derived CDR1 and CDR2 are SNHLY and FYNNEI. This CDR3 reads CASSEVGQGTGELFF. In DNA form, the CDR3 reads TGTGCCAGCAGTGAGGTGGGACAGGGCACCGGGGAGCTGTTTTTT.

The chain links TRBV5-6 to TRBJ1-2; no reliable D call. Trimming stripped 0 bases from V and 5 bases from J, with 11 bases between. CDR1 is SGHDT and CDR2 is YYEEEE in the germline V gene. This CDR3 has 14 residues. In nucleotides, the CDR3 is TGTGCCAGCAGCTTGGGAGTGAGCAAATATGGCTACACCTTC. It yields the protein CASSLGVSKYGYTF.